This paragraph covers one T cell receptor (beta chain) sequence. Its antigen remains unidentified. The V gene end was trimmed by 6 bases and the J gene end by 2 bases; junction bases not matched to a gene: 3. CDR3 length equals 13 residues. CDR1 is SGHAT, CDR2 FQNNGV, per germline. This specimen comes from a study of cytomegalovirus exposure and HLA in healthy donors. Study information: There were 90 million to 130 million unique TCR beta sequences, drawn from 150 million to 200 million T cells, in an earlier analysis. Study conclusions and caveats: A later analysis found that most CMV-associated TCR beta chains appeared HLA-restricted. Listed as cytomegalovirus-associated were approximately 160 TCR beta chains. Highest at DRB1 and lowest at HLA-C, TCR association rates differed among HLA loci in a later analysis.

This PCR relied on a set of 60 Vbeta primers and 13 Jbeta primers. Produced via immunoSEQ multiplex PCR; TCRdb's table is partial and in-frame only. Listed are more than 140,000 clones; roughly 2% falls within the top ten. The sample consisted of PBMCs. This sequence was found in a woman younger than 30 in good health and CMV-seronegative. The rearrangement uses TRBV11-2 and TRBJ2-7; 8 bases are shared with TRBD2. The CDR3: CASRGLEPYEQYF. The CDR3 DNA follows: TGTGCCAGCAGGGGACTAGAACCCTACGAGCAGTACTTC.